Included here is one TCR beta chain sequence, with context. This clone's antigen is unknown. Per the germline V gene, SQVTM is the CDR1 and ANQGSEA is the CDR2. The CDR3 holds 13 amino acids from the cysteine to the phenylalanine. No DNA was logged. These data come from a study of T cells expressing NK-cell markers (dated by TCRdb to the early 2020s). General notes on the study: Under ten donors provided sorted CD3+CD56+NKG2C+, CD3+CD56+NKG2C- and CD3+CD56-NKG2C+ T-cell subsets, whose TCR beta-chain repertoires were profiled. Illumina HiSeq 2000/2500, MiSeq or NextSeq was used to sequence libraries as 2 x 150 bp reads. Among the eight sequenced donors, seven were HCMV-seropositive and one was HCMV-seronegative. The study sequenced eight donors, all healthy volunteers chosen at random: three men and five women. Overall study results and their limits: It remained unclear whether the expanded NKG2C-expressing T cell clones were specific for HCMV antigens. In a handful of donors, the dominant CD3+CD56+NKG2C+ clonotypes ranked among the top 10 CD8+ clonotypes, making up 1.0-7.0% of CD8+ T cells. Those dominant clonotypes were again the most abundant among CD3+CD56-NKG2C+ cells in a handful of donors, at about 25-60.1%.

The listed sequencing device is Illumina HiSeq 2000. TCR beta cDNA libraries were made by 5'RACE template switching that added a universal primer site and unique molecular identifiers. Priming for cDNA synthesis came from the TCR beta constant segment, and two successive PCR amplification steps followed. In the authors' own workflow: MIGEC was used to demultiplex reads and group reads by UMI, and MiTCR was used to assemble and quantify clonotypes. Only TCR cDNA sequences supported by at least two reads were kept to exclude erroneous sequences. The tcR package was used for downstream repertoire analysis, and clonotypes were matched across fractions by CDR3 nucleotide sequence plus V segment. VDJmatch was used to annotate antigen specificity against VDJdb, with one amino acid substitution in CDR3 permitted. One entry per CDR3 protein sequence results from the TCRdb reprocessing of the reads, with DNA left out. The V and J calls and clone size are TCRdb's, not the authors'. The sample has some 600,000 distinct CDR3 sequences on record. Together, the top ten hold approximately 3.6% of the sample.

To determine HCMV serostatus, a commercial ELISA kit was used to detect HCMV-specific IgG in serum. Ficoll density gradient centrifugation was used to isolate peripheral blood mononuclear cells from blood. Sequencing was performed on blood T cells: a sorted CD56 or NKG2C T cell subset, CD4+ or CD8+ T cells, or bulk PBMC T cells (not recorded which). The receptor was derived from a man aged 18 to 29 in good health. Donor details come from another sample of the same person, matched by shared clones. The rearrangement combines TRBV29-1 with TRBJ2-7; TCRdb names TRBD2, which stays unverified in the absence of DNA. The CDR3 protein sequence reads: CSVISGTIREQYF.